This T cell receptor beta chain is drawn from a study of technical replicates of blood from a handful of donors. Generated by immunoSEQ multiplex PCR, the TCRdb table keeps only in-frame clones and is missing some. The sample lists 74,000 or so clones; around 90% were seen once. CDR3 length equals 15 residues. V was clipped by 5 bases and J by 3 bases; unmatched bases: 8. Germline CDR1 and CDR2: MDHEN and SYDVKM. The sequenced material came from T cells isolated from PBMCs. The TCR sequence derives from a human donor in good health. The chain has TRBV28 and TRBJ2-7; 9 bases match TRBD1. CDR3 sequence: CASSTPGTGNYEQYF. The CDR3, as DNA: TGTGCCAGCAGTACACCCGGGACAGGGAACTACGAGCAGTACTTC.